Listed below are T cell receptor beta chains from one sample, sequenced in a study of T cell responses to AZD1222 COVID-19 vaccine. Profiling relied on immunoSEQ multiplex PCR, and the TCRdb table lists in-frame clones only, not all of them. The sample has about 140,000 clones; 75% to 90% are singletons. The sample in question was peripheral blood, obtained on day 0 of AZD1222 vaccination. The receptor set was obtained from an adult in good health. Both conserved end residues are part of each CDR3. D genes are given only for firm matches. Not every row has a clone size; where given, it reads once, few, many or a size class.

CDR3aa: CAWSLAADTQYF
CDR3nt: TGTGCCTGGTCTTTAGCGGCAGATACGCAGTATTTT
v_gene: TRBV30
abundance: -
d_gene: -
j_gene: TRBJ2-3

CDR3aa: CASSELPDTYSNQPQHF
CDR3nt: TGTGCCAGCAGTGAGTTGCCGGACACTTATAGCAATCAGCCCCAGCATTTT
v_gene: TRBV6-1
abundance: few
d_gene: -
j_gene: TRBJ1-5

CDR3aa: CASSQLGGNSPLHF
CDR3nt: TGTGCCAGCAGCCAACTGGGAGGGAATTCACCCCTCCACTTT
v_gene: TRBV3-1/TRBV3-2
abundance: -
d_gene: -
j_gene: TRBJ1-6

CDR3aa: CASSEGETGGYDEQYF
CDR3nt: TGTGCCAGCAGTGAAGGAGAGACAGGGGGCTACGACGAGCAGTACTTC
v_gene: TRBV25-1
abundance: -
d_gene: TRBD1
j_gene: TRBJ2-7

CDR3aa: CASTGLAGVELTDTQYF
CDR3nt: TGCGCCAGCACCGGACTAGCGGGAGTTGAGCTCACAGATACGCAGTATTTT
v_gene: TRBV4-1
abundance: -
d_gene: TRBD2
j_gene: TRBJ2-3

CDR3aa: CASSQGSVGTEAFF
CDR3nt: TGCGCCAGCAGCCAAGGCTCGGTTGGGACTGAAGCTTTCTTT
v_gene: TRBV4-1
abundance: few
d_gene: -
j_gene: TRBJ1-1

CDR3aa: CASSLDTSGNTIYF
CDR3nt: TGCGCCAGCAGCTTAGACACCTCTGGAAACACCATATATTTT
v_gene: TRBV5-1
abundance: once
d_gene: -
j_gene: TRBJ1-3

CDR3aa: CASSYQSGAYNEQFF
CDR3nt: TGTGCCAGCAGTTACCAGTCGGGAGCTTACAATGAGCAGTTCTTC
v_gene: TRBV6-5
abundance: -
d_gene: -
j_gene: TRBJ2-1

CDR3aa: CSASLTDRYGYTF
CDR3nt: TGCAGTGCTAGTCTGACGGATCGATATGGCTACACCTTC
v_gene: TRBV20-1
abundance: -
d_gene: -
j_gene: TRBJ1-2

CDR3aa: CASSGSPGQAANYGYTF
CDR3nt: TGTGCCAGCAGTGGAAGCCCGGGACAAGCAGCTAACTATGGCTACACCTTC
v_gene: TRBV6-1
abundance: -
d_gene: -
j_gene: TRBJ1-2

CDR3aa: CASSFQREGEQYF
CDR3nt: TGTGCCAGCAGCTTTCAGCGGGAGGGGGAGCAGTACTTC
v_gene: TRBV7-2
abundance: -
d_gene: TRBD2
j_gene: TRBJ2-7

CDR3aa: CARLEAGTGPPRSSYEQYF
CDR3nt: TGTGCCCGCTTAGAAGCGGGGACAGGCCCCCCCCGATCCTCCTACGAGCAGTACTTC
v_gene: TRBV4-2
abundance: once
d_gene: -
j_gene: TRBJ2-7

CDR3aa: CASSYHRSGLAGERNNEQFF
CDR3nt: TGTGCCAGCAGTTACCACCGATCGGGACTAGCGGGAGAGAGAAACAATGAGCAGTTCTTC
v_gene: TRBV6-2/TRBV6-3
abundance: -
d_gene: TRBD2
j_gene: TRBJ2-1

CDR3aa: CASTHSGPSTDTQYF
CDR3nt: TGCGCCAGCACCCATAGCGGGCCGAGCACAGATACGCAGTATTTT
v_gene: TRBV5-1
abundance: -
d_gene: TRBD2
j_gene: TRBJ2-3

CDR3aa: CASSQENARTVEAFF
CDR3nt: TGCGCCAGCAGCCAAGAAAATGCCAGGACAGTTGAAGCTTTCTTT
v_gene: TRBV4-1
abundance: -
d_gene: -
j_gene: TRBJ1-1

CDR3aa: CASSNSGAWDGYTF
CDR3nt: TGTGCCAGTAGTAACTCAGGGGCCTGGGATGGCTACACCTTC
v_gene: TRBV19
abundance: few
d_gene: -
j_gene: TRBJ1-2

CDR3aa: CASSLDSATGEKLFF
CDR3nt: TGTGCCAGCAGCTTAGATTCGGCAACAGGAGAAAAACTGTTTTTT
v_gene: TRBV11-2
abundance: -
d_gene: -
j_gene: TRBJ1-4

CDR3aa: CASSEFWGGASTNEKLFF
CDR3nt: TGTGCCAGCAGTGAATTTTGGGGGGGCGCGTCGACTAATGAAAAACTGTTTTTT
v_gene: TRBV6-1
abundance: -
d_gene: -
j_gene: TRBJ1-4

CDR3aa: CAISVGLAGGYNEQFF
CDR3nt: TGTGCCATCAGTGTTGGACTAGCGGGAGGATACAATGAGCAGTTCTTC
v_gene: TRBV10-3
abundance: few
d_gene: TRBD2
j_gene: TRBJ2-1

CDR3aa: CASRGTGRLEQYF
CDR3nt: TGTGCCAGCAGGGGGACAGGGAGGTTAGAGCAGTACTTC
v_gene: TRBV6-5
abundance: -
d_gene: TRBD1
j_gene: TRBJ2-7

CDR3aa: CASSQEGTADGYTF
CDR3nt: TGCGCCAGCAGCCAAGAGGGGACAGCGGATGGCTACACCTTC
v_gene: TRBV4-1
abundance: -
d_gene: TRBD1
j_gene: TRBJ1-2

CDR3aa: CASSLSGGAPYEQYF
CDR3nt: TGTGCCAGCAGTTTGTCCGGGGGCGCTCCCTACGAGCAGTACTTC
v_gene: TRBV27
abundance: -
d_gene: -
j_gene: TRBJ2-7

CDR3aa: CASSLNVETQYF
CDR3nt: TGTGCCAGCAGCCTTAACGTAGAGACCCAGTACTTC
v_gene: TRBV11-2
abundance: once
d_gene: -
j_gene: TRBJ2-5

CDR3aa: CASSSTTLNTEAFF
CDR3nt: TGTGCCAGCAGCTCGACTACCTTGAACACTGAAGCTTTCTTT
v_gene: TRBV11-3
abundance: -
d_gene: -
j_gene: TRBJ1-1

CDR3aa: CASAVQGQAFF
CDR3nt: TGTGCCAGCGCCGTACAGGGGCAAGCTTTCTTT
v_gene: TRBV7-9
abundance: -
d_gene: TRBD1
j_gene: TRBJ1-1

CDR3aa: CASSPGTSRGTEAFF
CDR3nt: TGTGCCAGCTCTCCCGGGACTTCCAGGGGCACTGAAGCTTTCTTT
v_gene: TRBV18
abundance: -
d_gene: -
j_gene: TRBJ1-1

CDR3aa: CASRGPGAEQFF
CDR3nt: TGCGCCAGCAGGGGTCCAGGAGCCGAGCAGTTCTTC
v_gene: TRBV10-1
abundance: once
d_gene: -
j_gene: TRBJ2-1

CDR3aa: CASSHMNTEAFF
CDR3nt: TGTGCCAGCAGTCATATGAACACTGAAGCTTTCTTT
v_gene: TRBV12-3/TRBV12-4
abundance: -
d_gene: -
j_gene: TRBJ1-1

CDR3aa: CASSEPLLQGPKNIQYF
CDR3nt: TGTGCCAGCAGTGAACCACTCCTACAGGGGCCCAAAAACATTCAGTACTTC
v_gene: TRBV2
abundance: -
d_gene: TRBD1
j_gene: TRBJ2-4

CDR3aa: CAWSLTGGGNEQFF
CDR3nt: TGTGCCTGGAGTCTGACAGGGGGAGGCAATGAGCAGTTCTTC
v_gene: TRBV30
abundance: -
d_gene: TRBD1
j_gene: TRBJ2-1

CDR3aa: CASSGSGGQDTQYF
CDR3nt: TGCGCCAGCAGCGGTAGCGGGGGGCAGGATACGCAGTATTTT
v_gene: TRBV5-1
abundance: -
d_gene: TRBD2
j_gene: TRBJ2-3

CDR3aa: CATSDSGRSTQYF
CDR3nt: TGTGCCACCAGTGATTCGGGGCGGAGTACGCAGTATTTT
v_gene: TRBV24-1
abundance: -
d_gene: -
j_gene: TRBJ2-3

CDR3aa: CASSDGEFYGYTF
CDR3nt: TGTGCCAGCAGTGACGGGGAGTTCTATGGCTACACCTTC
v_gene: TRBV2
abundance: -
d_gene: -
j_gene: TRBJ1-2

CDR3aa: CASSYFTGGLYGYTF
CDR3nt: TGTGCCAGCAGTTATTTCACAGGGGGCCTCTATGGCTACACCTTC
v_gene: TRBV6-5
abundance: -
d_gene: TRBD1
j_gene: TRBJ1-2

CDR3aa: CASSIIGLDQYGYTF
CDR3nt: TGTGCCAGTAGTATAATCGGTTTGGATCAGTATGGCTACACCTTC
v_gene: TRBV19
abundance: -
d_gene: -
j_gene: TRBJ1-2

CDR3aa: CASMRARDLVYEQYF
CDR3nt: TGTGCCAGCATGCGAGCACGGGACTTAGTATACGAGCAGTACTTC
v_gene: TRBV2
abundance: once
d_gene: -
j_gene: TRBJ2-7

CDR3aa: CASSVAAGGGTGELFF
CDR3nt: TGTGCCAGTAGTGTAGCAGCGGGAGGGGGCACCGGGGAGCTGTTTTTT
v_gene: TRBV19
abundance: -
d_gene: TRBD2
j_gene: TRBJ2-2

CDR3aa: CASSSGRRYNEQFF
CDR3nt: TGCGCCAGCAGTAGCGGGAGAAGGTACAATGAGCAGTTCTTC
v_gene: TRBV5-1
abundance: -
d_gene: TRBD2
j_gene: TRBJ2-1

CDR3aa: CASSPRDRVDTIYF
CDR3nt: TGTGCCAGCAGCCCCCGGGACAGGGTGGACACCATATATTTT
v_gene: TRBV7-9
abundance: -
d_gene: TRBD1
j_gene: TRBJ1-3

CDR3aa: CASSLSIGTGGRKLFF
CDR3nt: TGTGCCAGCAGTTTATCCATAGGGACAGGGGGCAGAAAACTGTTTTTT
v_gene: TRBV28
abundance: -
d_gene: TRBD1
j_gene: TRBJ1-4

CDR3aa: CASSIDTRSYGYTF
CDR3nt: TGTGCCAGTAGTATAGATACGCGCAGCTATGGCTACACCTTC
v_gene: TRBV19
abundance: -
d_gene: -
j_gene: TRBJ1-2

CDR3aa: CASSLAGQGGTEAFF
CDR3nt: TGTGCCAGCAGCTTAGCGGGGCAGGGGGGCACTGAAGCTTTCTTT
v_gene: TRBV11-2
abundance: -
d_gene: TRBD1
j_gene: TRBJ1-1

CDR3aa: CTSSQDRVQGGATEAFF
CDR3nt: TGCACCAGCAGCCAAGATCGGGTACAGGGGGGGGCCACTGAAGCTTTCTTT
v_gene: TRBV1
abundance: -
d_gene: -
j_gene: TRBJ1-1

CDR3aa: CASSKVLNTEAFF
CDR3nt: TGTGCCAGCAGCAAGGTACTGAACACTGAAGCTTTCTTT
v_gene: TRBV11-3
abundance: once
d_gene: -
j_gene: TRBJ1-1

CDR3aa: CASGRQVSTDTQYF
CDR3nt: TGTGCCAGCGGAAGACAGGTTAGCACAGATACGCAGTATTTT
v_gene: TRBV6-5
abundance: -
d_gene: -
j_gene: TRBJ2-3

CDR3aa: CASNLRGTYNEQFF
CDR3nt: TGCGCCAGCAACTTGCGGGGGACCTACAATGAGCAGTTCTTC
v_gene: TRBV10-2
abundance: few
d_gene: TRBD2
j_gene: TRBJ2-1

CDR3aa: CASSPRGLNEAGGANVLTF
CDR3nt: TGTGCCAGCAGCCCCAGAGGGCTAAACGAAGCTGGTGGGGCCAACGTCCTGACTTTC
v_gene: TRBV11-2
abundance: -
d_gene: -
j_gene: TRBJ2-6